This T cell receptor beta chain was captured by sequencing in a study of early T cells in non-severe SARS-CoV-2 infection. Study results and caveats: The study's VDJdb matching favored anti-spike CD8 responses and missed private and CD4 specificities.

Unique molecular identifiers were added to individual cDNA molecules. Each CDR3 protein is one row after TCRdb ran MiXCR on the 5' RACE reads. This sample yields fewer than 55,000 distinct CDR3 sequences, of which approximately 4% are seen a single time; less than 4% belongs to the top ten. This clonotype was picked up many times. The antigen remains unidentified. Germline V gene sequence: CDR1 WNHNN, CDR2 SYGVQD (reference sequence). The CDR3 length is 16 residues. With 0 bases removed from V and 1 base from J, the gap between germline ends came to 9 bases. The TCR sequence derives from an adult who was a healthcare worker with PCR-confirmed SARS-CoV-2 infection or an uninfected control (not recorded which). Sequenced sample: whole blood. The chain combines TRBV10-1 with TRBJ2-2; possible D gene TRBD1, 6 bases. The CDR3 here is CASSESGGMNTGELFF. The DNA for the CDR3 is TGCGCCAGCAGTGAGTCAGGGGGTATGAACACCGGGGAGCTGTTTTTT.